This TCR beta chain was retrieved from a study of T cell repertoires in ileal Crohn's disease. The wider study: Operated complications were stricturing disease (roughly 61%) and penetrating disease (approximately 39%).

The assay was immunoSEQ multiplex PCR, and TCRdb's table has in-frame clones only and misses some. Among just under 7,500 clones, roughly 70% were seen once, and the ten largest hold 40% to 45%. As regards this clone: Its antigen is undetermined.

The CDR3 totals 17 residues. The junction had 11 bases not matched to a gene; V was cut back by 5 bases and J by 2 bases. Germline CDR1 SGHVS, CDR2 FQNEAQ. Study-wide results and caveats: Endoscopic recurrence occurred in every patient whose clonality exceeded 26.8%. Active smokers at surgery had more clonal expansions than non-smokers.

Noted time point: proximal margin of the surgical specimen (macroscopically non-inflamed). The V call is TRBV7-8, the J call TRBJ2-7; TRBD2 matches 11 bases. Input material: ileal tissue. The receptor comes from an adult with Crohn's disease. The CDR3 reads CASSVRPSGGLTYEQYF. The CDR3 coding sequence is TGTGCCAGCAGCGTCCGACCTAGCGGGGGGTTAACCTACGAGCAGTACTTC.